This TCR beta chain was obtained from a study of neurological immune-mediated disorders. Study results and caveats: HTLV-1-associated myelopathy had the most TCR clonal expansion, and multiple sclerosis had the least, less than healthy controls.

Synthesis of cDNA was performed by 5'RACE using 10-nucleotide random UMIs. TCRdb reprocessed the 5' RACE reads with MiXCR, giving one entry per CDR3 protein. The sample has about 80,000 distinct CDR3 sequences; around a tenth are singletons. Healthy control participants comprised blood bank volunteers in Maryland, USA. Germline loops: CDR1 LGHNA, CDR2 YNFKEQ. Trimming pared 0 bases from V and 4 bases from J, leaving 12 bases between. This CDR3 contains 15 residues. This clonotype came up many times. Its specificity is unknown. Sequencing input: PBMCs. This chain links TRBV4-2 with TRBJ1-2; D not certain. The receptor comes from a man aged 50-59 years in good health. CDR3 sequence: CASSQDLQAPYGYTF. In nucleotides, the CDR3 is TGTGCCAGCAGCCAAGATTTACAAGCCCCCTATGGCTACACCTTC.